This TCR beta chain was captured by sequencing in a study of response to subunit inactivated influenza vaccine. Trimming removed 5 bases at V and 3 bases at J, with 11 bases between. This CDR3 is built from 14 residues. The germline gives CDR1 MDHEN, CDR2 SYDVKM. Study-wide findings and caveats: Authors suggested few new T cells are recruited by each seasonal influenza vaccination.

TCRdb ran MiXCR on the RT-PCR reads and lists one entry per CDR3 protein. The sample lists 200,000 to 300,000 distinct CDR3 sequences, over 9% seen once, with approximately 7.8% in the top ten. Only a few counts were recorded for this clonotype. The antigen is unknown. The starting material was non-naive T cells sorted from PBMCs, obtained 14 days before vaccination. V usage is TRBV28 and J usage is TRBJ1-5; tentative D call: TRBD1 (6 bases). The TCR originated in a man in his fifties or sixties who received an inactivated influenza vaccine. The CDR3 protein is CASSPRQDNQPQHF. In nucleotides, the CDR3 is TGTGCCAGCAGTCCGCGACAGGACAATCAGCCCCAGCATTTT.